Below are 9 T cell receptor beta chains sequenced from a single sample in a study of regulatory and conventional T cells in RAG deficiency. TCRdb keeps only in-frame clones here, not all; method: immunoSEQ multiplex PCR. The sample includes tens of thousands of clones, approximately 96% of them seen just once. The sorted conventional CD4+ T cells were CD25-low and CD127-high, with genomic DNA sequenced. This sample also appeared in a second study, on regulatory T cells. From that paper: Primers: 52 TRBV forward and 13 TRBJ reverse.

Source material: CD25- CD4+ T cells sorted from blood. All receptors come from a human donor in good health.

This clone occurred once. This sequence joins TRBV11-2 and TRBJ2-7, with D possibly TRBD2 on 6 matching bases. In germline, CDR1 is SGHAT, CDR2 FQNNGV. V gave up 4 bases and J gave up 6 bases, with 19 bases separating them. This CDR3 comprises 15 residues. The CDR3 coding sequence is TGTGCCAGCAGCTCCGCCCTATTACTAGCTAGCGAGCAGTACTTC. This encodes CASSSALLLASEQYF. The whole variable domain, filled in from reference TRBV11-2 and TRBJ2-7, reads EAGVAQSPRYKIIEKRQSVAFWCNPISGHATLYWYQQILGQGPKLLIQFQNNGVVDDSQLPKDRFSAERLKGVDSTLKIQPAKLEDSAVYLCASSSALLLASEQYFGPGTRLTVT.

The J gene is TRBJ1-1, the V gene TRBV19; 8 bases align to TRBD1. CDR1 and CDR2 (germline): LNHDA, SQIVND (reference sequence). V was pared by 4 bases and J by 1 base, with 11 bases of the junction left unmatched. The CDR3 runs 17 residues. The chain's CDR3 is CASSTTRRTGPNTEAFF. The CDR3 DNA is TGTGCCAGTAGTACAACCCGACGGACAGGGCCGAACACTGAAGCTTTCTTT.

This clone has a single count. The rearrangement joins TRBV27 to TRBJ1-1; 9 nucleotides match TRBD1. The junction had 8 bases not matched to a gene; V was cut back by 3 bases and J by 3 bases. Germline CDR1 is MNHEY and CDR2 is SMNVEV (reference sequence). This CDR3 region has 16 residues. Here the CDR3 DNA reads TGTGCCAGCAGTTTCGGACAGGGGTTAGGGTACACTGAAGCTTTCTTT. This sequence encodes CASSFGQGLGYTEAFF.

The rearrangement joins TRBV5-4 to TRBJ1-5; D unclear. Germline CDR1 is SGHNT and CDR2 is YYREEE (reference sequence). CDR3 size: 16 residues. Trimming stripped 0 bases from V and 3 bases from J, with 13 bases between. DNA for the CDR3: TGTGCCAGCAGCTTGGGTGCGCCGGGTTCCAATCAGCCCCAGCATTTT. Its translation is CASSLGAPGSNQPQHF.

The chain combines TRBV7-6 with TRBJ1-4, with D possibly being TRBD1 (5 bases). Trimming removed 4 bases at V and 5 bases at J, with 20 bases between. The CDR3 is 17 amino acids. CDR1 is SGHVS, CDR2 FNYEAQ, per germline. The CDR3 nucleotides are TGTGCCAGCAGCTCTCCCGGACCCGACAGTCGGAATGAAAAACTGTTTTTT. It is translated as CASSSPGPDSRNEKLFF.

The chain employs TRBV2 and TRBJ2-1, with TRBD2 identical over 7 bases. The CDR3 runs to 16 residues. V shed 7 bases and J 5 bases; nucleotides not matched to a gene: 14. The germline CDR1 and CDR2 sequences are SNHLY and FYNNEI. Here the CDR3 reads CASTKLGAGENNEQFF. DNA for the CDR3: TGTGCCAGCACCAAATTAGGGGCGGGGGAGAACAATGAGCAGTTCTTC.

This rearrangement joins TRBV5-6 to TRBJ1-4, with 9 bases fitting TRBD1. Germline values: CDR1 SGHDT, CDR2 YYEEEE. V shed 2 bases and J 5 bases; nucleotides not matched to a gene: 13. The CDR3 is 18 amino acids. Written as DNA, the CDR3 is TGTGCCAGCAGCTTAGGGTCTGTCGTTGGACAGGGGAATGAAAAACTGTTTTTT. Its translation: CASSLGSVVGQGNEKLFF.

On this clone itself: Other DNA sequences within the sample encode an identical CDR3. The chain recombines TRBV30 with TRBJ2-7; D may be TRBD2 (6 bases). This CDR3 comprises 11 residues. CDR1 GTSNPN and CDR2 SVGIG come from the germline V gene (reference sequence). Trimming stripped 7 bases from V and 1 base from J, with 8 bases between. This CDR3 is CASGLSYEQYF. CDR3 coding DNA: TGTGCCTCGGGACTTTCCTACGAGCAGTACTTC.

This clone has a single count. The chain's CDR3 is CASSPGLGPYEQYF. The DNA of the CDR3 is TGCGCCAGCAGCCCGGGACTAGGCCCCTACGAGCAGTACTTC. The chain links TRBV5-1 to TRBJ2-5, with 8 nucleotides matching TRBD2. The DNA end is more similar to TRBJ2-7, so the J call may be wrong. This CDR3 has 14 amino acids. Per the germline V gene, CDR1 is SGHRS and CDR2 is YFSETQ.